This TCR beta chain was profiled in a study of regulatory T cells in long-lasting Graves disease (dated by TCRdb to the early 2020s). With respect to the entire study: In the newly diagnosed Graves' disease group, patients had been taking antithyroid drugs for less than 3 months. Persistent Graves' disease patients were compared with newly diagnosed Graves' disease patients by peripheral blood TCR sequencing and RNA sequencing. The study was conducted in China and was registered as a clinical trial. TCR sequencing covered some 13 persistent and some 20 newly diagnosed Graves' disease patients, 33 samples in total.

Turning to this clonotype: Its antigen remains unidentified. No quality values exist for individual bases; no much larger clone is one base distant.

What the authors observed across the whole study: Because the primary lesion, thyroid tissue, could not be accessed, the study looked at peripheral blood alone. Only the TCR beta chain was sequenced and analyzed. As a limitation, the authors acknowledged that the small sample size may reduce accuracy. A larger number of public clonotypes was shared among persistent patients (approximately 3,000) than among newly diagnosed patients (around 880). Lower TCR Shannon entropy and fewer highly expanded clones were observed in persistent Graves' disease patients than in newly diagnosed patients, which suggested clonal expansion. Preferential use of TRBV28, TRBJ1-2 and TRBJ2-5 was observed in persistent disease, whereas TRBV20-1 and TRBJ2-1 were favored in newly diagnosed disease.

CDR1 is given as ENHRY and CDR2 as SYGVKD, both from the germline V gene. Cut back by 8 bases and 2 bases, the V and J ends lie 5 bases apart. CDR3 length: 11 amino acids, cysteine to phenylalanine. The only DNA kept is the CDR3, 33 bases in frame from the first base. The sample's time point, from its label and the paper: newly diagnosed GD, antithyroid drugs for less than 3 months. For both TCR sequencing and RNA sequencing, RNA was extracted from PBMCs in TRIzol. The diagnosis of Graves' disease followed American Thyroid Association guidelines. Patients were recruited from an endocrinology department in Xi'an, China. Each patient gave approximately 8.8 milliliters of peripheral blood, collected in an EDTA anticoagulant tube. PBMCs were isolated by Ficoll Paque Plus density gradient separation without further T cell sorting. An Agilent 2100 Bioanalyzer and agarose gel were used to assess RNA quality, and a NanoDrop 2000 was used to measure RNA concentration.

Libraries were constructed by multiplex PCR. This sample was sequenced with an Illumina HiSeq 4000. TCR beta libraries were built with iRepertoire HTBI primers and Arm-PCR amplification of CDR3 regions. Before sequencing, the PCR products went through gel purification. The paper's data handling went like this. A total of some 60 TRBV and about 13 TRBJ segments were identified across samples and were used for gene usage analysis of CDR3 amino acid clonotypes. COPE and FqMerger were used to merge the filtered high-quality paired reads into contigs. BLAST was used to align contigs to IMGT TRBV, TRBD and TRBJ reference genes, and CDR3 was defined according to IMGT. Highly expanded clones were defined as clonotypes with a frequency above 0.1%. Shannon entropy served as the measure of repertoire diversity, while the Gini coefficient captured V-J evenness. A clonotype found in more than one individual was treated as public. Using fastp trimming at Q25 and MiXCR clonotype assembly, TCRdb reanalyzed the public sequencing data and kept in-frame beta chains. Identical CDR3 protein sequences are pooled into one entry, listed with their most common genes and DNA. The V and J calls follow TCRdb's processing rather than the paper's. The sample has hundreds of thousands of distinct CDR3 sequences on record, around 15% of them singletons. Clones ranked in the top ten supply 18% of the sample.

These records were also assigned to another study, of T cells in Graves' hyperthyroidism and ophthalmopathy. From the second report: Graves' hyperthyroidism was defined as stable when no progression to ophthalmopathy occurred over 18 months of follow-up. The hyperthyroidism patients were between 18 and 65 years old and newly diagnosed, with a disease duration of less than 2 months. The study excluded patients with uncontrolled infections, other autoimmune diseases, pregnancy or lactation. Diagnoses relied on clinical symptoms, serum thyroxine and TRAb, thyroid ultrasound and orbital computed tomography. The TCR CDR3 was subjected to a first round of RT-PCR using the HTBI primer set and the Qiagen OneStep RT-PCR kit. Most expanded thyroid clonotypes (frequency above 0.001) were also detected in blood, suggesting blood repertoires may reflect thyroid immune responses. Ophthalmopathy was separated from stable hyperthyroidism by a 13 V-J signature model, with approximately 86% sensitivity and approximately 81% specificity obtained in cross-validation and 80%/75% obtained in testing. In validation, the model predicted progression to ophthalmopathy a median of around 6.5 months before onset, with over 55% sensitivity and 72.22% specificity. A discovery cohort of about 100 patients, about 44 with Graves' ophthalmopathy and over 55 with stable Graves' hyperthyroidism, was used to find distinguishing TCR V-J signatures. An independent validation cohort of 18 to 20 hyperthyroidism patients and roughly 16 patients who later progressed to ophthalmopathy tested prospective prediction of ophthalmopathy. The 95 to 100 discovery patients were randomly divided into training and test sets at a 7:3 ratio. In addition, the study compared T-cell repertoires in thyroid tissue and in blood from roughly 6 Graves' hyperthyroidism patients. Following sampling, methimazole starting at 30 mg daily was given to hyperthyroidism patients, and high-dose intravenous methylprednisolone was given to ophthalmopathy patients. A second multiplex PCR round built the libraries, followed by size selection and purification. Sequencing of the libraries was done on an Illumina HiSeq2000 using paired-end 100 bp reads. SOAPnuke was used to process the raw data, removing reads that contained adapters or uncalled bases, had a mean Phred below 15, or lacked an exact match to the constant primer or identifier. COPE v1.2.5 was used to merge the high-quality paired reads, and each unique nucleotide sequence was defined as a clonotype. Clonotypes were aligned to IMGT TRBV, TRBD and TRBJ reference segments using MiTCR v1.1. Only V-J combinations with frequency above 0.0001, covering approximately 99% of repertoires, were analysed. A TCS score was defined as the ratio of F50 (clonal expansion) to E x V (chaos), with BLOSUM62-based TCRdist applied between CDR3 peptides within each V-J. Welch's t-statistics and random forest reduced 514 V-J features to 10 to 15, which were used in a naive Bayes classifier (R e1071). No statistical method was used to set the sample size in advance, and investigators knew the group allocation. The paper describes TCR Vbeta CDR3 sequencing of some 130 peripheral blood samples, made up of some 40 ophthalmopathy patients, roughly 72 hyperthyroidism patients and 17 progressor patients.

Recombination linked TRBV10-3 to TRBJ2-3, and TRBD1 may be the D gene, going by 5 matching bases. The sequence came from a woman in her twenties or thirties with Graves disease. Donor details come from another sample of the same person, matched by shared clones. The specimen comprised peripheral blood mononuclear cells (PBMCs), sampled at new diagnosis, from a patient treated with antithyroid drugs. The encoded CDR3 is CAIGATDTQYF. At the DNA level, the sequence is TGTGCCATCGGGGCCACAGATACGCAGTATTTT.